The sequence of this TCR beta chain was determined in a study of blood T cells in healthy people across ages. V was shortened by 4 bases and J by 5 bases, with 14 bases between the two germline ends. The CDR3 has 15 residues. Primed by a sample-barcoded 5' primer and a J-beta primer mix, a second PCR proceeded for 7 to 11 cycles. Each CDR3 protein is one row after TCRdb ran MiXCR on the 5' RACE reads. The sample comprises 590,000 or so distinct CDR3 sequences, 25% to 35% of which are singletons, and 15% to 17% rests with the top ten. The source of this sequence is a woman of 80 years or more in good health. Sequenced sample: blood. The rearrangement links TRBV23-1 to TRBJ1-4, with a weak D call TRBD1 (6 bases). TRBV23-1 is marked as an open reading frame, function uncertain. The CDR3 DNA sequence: TGCGCCAGCAGTCGAGAACAGGGTGGGAATGAAAAACTGTTTTTT. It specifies CASSREQGGNEKLFF.